The 8 T cell receptor beta chains given below trace back to one sample, sequenced in a study of graft-versus-host responses after intestinal transplantation. The method was immunoSEQ multiplex PCR; TCRdb's version includes in-frame clones alone and lacks a portion of them. The repertoire includes 35,000 to 40,000 clones, around 83% of them detected once, and 3.5% sits in the top ten. Sequences were derived from PBMCs, sampled 1,000 to 1,300 days after transplant. The source of these receptors is a human patient who received an intestinal transplant, so some T cells may come from the graft donor.

The chain joins TRBV6-5 to TRBJ1-5; 7 positions match TRBD1. V gave up 2 bases and J gave up 2 bases; unmatched junction bases: 3. Germline CDR1 reads MNHEY; CDR2 reads SVGAGI. The CDR3 length is 15 residues. CDR3 protein: CASSYKGGGNQPQHF. For the CDR3, the DNA is TGTGCCAGCAGTTACAAAGGGGGCGGCAATCAGCCCCAGCATTTT.

A single count supports this clone. This chain links TRBV7-6 with TRBJ1-3, with no clear D. In germline, CDR1 is SGHVS, CDR2 FNYEAQ. The CDR3 spans 13 residues. Trimming stripped 0 bases from V and 3 bases from J, with 3 bases between. CDR3 sequence: CASSLAGGNTIYF. The CDR3 coding sequence is TGTGCCAGCAGCTTAGCTGGTGGAAACACCATATATTTT.

The chain combines TRBV7-9 with TRBJ1-3; possible D gene TRBD1, 5 bases. Trimming removed 1 base from V and 4 bases from J, with 23 bases in between. The CDR3 is made up of 19 amino acids. Germline CDR1 SEHNR, CDR2 FQNEAQ (reference sequence). Here the CDR3 DNA reads TGTGCCAGCAGCTTAGTTGGAGTACGCCAGGGAAGACCCGGAAACACCATATATTTT. Amino acids: CASSLVGVRQGRPGNTIYF.

J is TRBJ1-1 and V is TRBV9; the D is unclear. The germline gives CDR1 SGDLS, CDR2 YYNGEE. The CDR3 loop spans 15 amino acids. Trimming removed 3 bases from V and 1 base from J, with 13 bases in between. This CDR3 is CASSGPRGGNTEAFF. The CDR3 DNA sequence: TGTGCCAGCAGCGGACCCCGGGGAGGGAACACTGAAGCTTTCTTT. Combining the CDR3 with reference TRBV9 and TRBJ1-1 gives the whole variable domain DSGVTQTPKHLITATGQRVTLRCSPRSGDLSVYWYQQSLDQGLQFLIQYYNGEERAKGNILERFSAQQFPDLHSELNLSSLELGDSALYFCASSGPRGGNTEAFFGQGTRLTVV.

The gene calls are TRBV6-5 and TRBJ2-7; 8 positions match TRBD2. The CDR3 length is 13 residues. Germline V lookup: CDR1 MNHEY, CDR2 SVGAGI. The ends lost 6 bases at V and 7 bases at J; junction bases unmatched: 8. The CDR3 DNA reads as TGTGCCAGCAGACGAGCGGGAGCGGGGGAGCAGTACTTC. This encodes CASRRAGAGEQYF.

The table lists this clone with a few counts. V usage is TRBV7-2 and J usage is TRBJ1-2, with 9 bases identical to TRBD1. The junction had 11 bases not matched to a gene; V was cut back by 3 bases and J by 0 bases. Germline-derived CDR1 and CDR2 are SGHTA and FQGNSA. The length of the CDR3 is 18 residues. CDR3: CASSFTGTGLIANYGYTF. The CDR3 DNA is TGTGCCAGCAGCTTTACAGGGACAGGGTTGATAGCTAACTATGGCTACACCTTC.

This CDR3 is CASRRLAGGSEQFF. CDR3 nucleotides: TGTGCCAGCAGGAGACTAGCGGGAGGTAGTGAGCAGTTCTTC. The chain recombines TRBV6-1 with TRBJ2-1, with 13 bases fitting TRBD2. The CDR3 is 14 amino acids. With 6 bases clipped from V and 9 bases from J, the junction kept 5 bases outside the gene matches. Germline assignment: CDR1 MNHNS and CDR2 SASEGT.

The V and J genes are TRBV5-1 and TRBJ1-1, with D perhaps TRBD1 (6 bases). V shed 4 bases and J shed 4 bases, with 14 bases lying between them. Germline V CDR1 and CDR2: SGHRS, YFSETQ. The length of the CDR3 is 14 residues. The chain's CDR3 is CASSLLQGPTEAFF. For the CDR3, the DNA is TGCGCCAGCAGCCTCTTACAGGGCCCCACTGAAGCTTTCTTT.